This T cell receptor beta chain derives from a study of blood T cell dynamics during melanoma immunotherapy. Study details: Metastatic melanoma patients received first-line pembrolizumab or nivolumab plus ipilimumab. Whole-study results and caveats: The study could not tell melanoma-specific clones from general immune activation.

This clone was counted a few times. The antigen is unknown. The length of the CDR3 is 13 residues. V lost 6 bases to trimming and J lost 5 bases, with 14 bases between them. Per germline, CDR1 MDHEN and CDR2 SYDVKM. The assay was immunoSEQ multiplex PCR, and TCRdb's table has in-frame clones only and misses some. Here the sample spans tens of thousands of clones, roughly 87% being singletons. Specified time point: pre-treatment baseline. Patients had no prior systemic cancer treatment, immunosuppressants or other active cancers. The V call is TRBV28, the J call TRBJ2-7; perhaps TRBD1 as D (5 bases). The sequences come from blood, collected from a patient treated with checkpoint blockade. This TCR was recovered from a human donor with melanoma. CDR3 region: CASSDPRDNEQYF. DNA for the CDR3: TGTGCCAGCAGCGATCCCAGGGATAACGAGCAGTACTTC.